A selection of T cell receptor beta chains follows, all from one sample in a study of T-cell reconstitution after alpha-beta-depleted transplantation in children. TCRdb redid the calling of the PCR reads with MiXCR, one entry per CDR3 protein. The sample includes hundreds of thousands of distinct CDR3 sequences, approximately 15% of them seen just once. The source was PBMCs from the stem cell graft donor, collected from the stem cell graft. These receptors originate from a human donor who donated a stem cell graft to a child with acute myeloid leukemia. Each CDR3 is given with its conserved first and last residue. D genes are given only for firm matches. The size of a clone is reported for some rows only, either as once, few or many, or as a class for expanded clones.

size,J,D,V,length,CDR3,DNA
many,TRBJ1-6,.,TRBV6-5,17,CASSYSRQPSYNSPLHF,TGTGCCAGCAGTTACTCACGACAGCCCTCCTATAATTCACCCCTCCACTTT
many,TRBJ1-2,TRBD1,TRBV5-1,14,CASSEGQGSYGYTF,TGCGCCAGCAGCGAGGGACAGGGGTCCTATGGCTACACCTTC
.,TRBJ1-1,.,TRBV28,15,CASSFPTMGDTEAFF,TGTGCCAGCAGTTTCCCGACAATGGGGGACACTGAAGCTTTCTTT
many,TRBJ1-5,.,TRBV7-2,16,CASSLGAAYSNQPQHF,TGTGCCAGCAGCTTAGGGGCAGCCTATAGCAATCAGCCCCAGCATTTT
.,TRBJ2-5,.,TRBV7-3,15,CASSLTTARRETQYF,TGTGCCAGCAGCTTAACGACAGCTAGGCGGGAGACCCAGTACTTC
many,TRBJ2-7,.,TRBV10-3,15,CAISEQGGFSYEQYF,TGTGCCATCAGTGAACAGGGTGGTTTTTCCTACGAGCAGTACTTC
.,TRBJ2-5,TRBD1,TRBV7-9,15,CASSLPQGVGETQYF,TGTGCCAGCAGCTTACCGCAGGGGGTTGGGGAGACCCAGTACTTC
many,TRBJ2-1,TRBD1,TRBV20-1,15,CSARERTGWYNEQFF,TGCAGTGCTAGGGAGCGGACAGGGTGGTACAATGAGCAGTTCTTC
many,TRBJ2-5,.,TRBV9,13,CASSVDEGETQYF,TGTGCCAGCAGCGTAGATGAGGGAGAGACCCAGTACTTC
few,TRBJ1-1,.,TRBV7-3,14,CASSLQGLHTEAFF,TGTGCCAGCAGCCTACAGGGACTCCACACTGAAGCTTTCTTT
many,TRBJ2-1,TRBD2,TRBV4-2,15,CASSQEAGDYNEQFF,TGTGCCAGCAGCCAAGAGGCGGGGGACTACAATGAGCAGTTCTTC